Listed below are T cell receptor beta chains from one sample, sequenced in a study of T cell changes during pregnancy in multiple sclerosis. Method: immunoSEQ multiplex PCR; TCRdb's copy keeps in-frame clones and lacks some. The sample has 50,000 to 60,000 clones; about nine tenths are singletons. The sequencing here drew on CD4+ T cells from peripheral blood mononuclear cells, taken in the first trimester of pregnancy. The receptors originated from a female donor with multiple sclerosis, enrolled in a pregnancy study. Each CDR3 is given without its conserved first and last residue. The D gene is left open where the match is weak.

v_call,d_call,j_call,cdr3_aa
TRBV7-2,TRBD1,TRBJ1-4,ASRRGQGNEKLF
TRBV4-3,TRBD1,TRBJ2-3,ASSHFRGTDTQY
TRBV4-2,TRBD1,TRBJ1-6,ASSQPPGQGSSYNSPLH
TRBV5-4,-,TRBJ2-3,ASSSDRTGGFADTQY
TRBV18,-,TRBJ2-1,ASSPVTAYNEQF
TRBV5-1,-,TRBJ2-5,ASSLASPRETQY
TRBV7-8,TRBD1,TRBJ1-6,ASSLRAGGPINSPLH
TRBV7-9,-,TRBJ2-7,ASSVHLLGGGAGYEQY
TRBV10-3,-,TRBJ2-7,AISDPGRGFYEQY
TRBV4-2,-,TRBJ1-2,ASSQVPGRPDNYGYT
TRBV2,-,TRBJ2-7,ASTFDRTAYEQY
TRBV10-2,-,TRBJ2-7,ASSESDSLQQY
TRBV19,TRBD1,TRBJ2-7,ASNRGYEQY
TRBV5-6,-,TRBJ2-5,ASSLYLVHQETQY
TRBV19,TRBD1,TRBJ2-5,ASSIDGPHNRGAQETQY
TRBV5-5,-,TRBJ1-1,ASSGIGGGGTEAF
TRBV27,-,TRBJ2-3,ASSFFGRGDTQY